The rows below give T cell receptor beta chains drawn from one sample of a study of shared clonotypes between healthy human individuals. The method was immunoSEQ multiplex PCR; TCRdb's version includes in-frame clones alone and lacks a portion of them. The sample includes about 2 million clones, roughly 95% of them seen just once. The sample was naive CD8+ T cells sorted from blood. These receptors all stem from a man younger than 30 in good health. The conserved cysteine and the conserved F or W are not part of the CDR3 here. A D gene is named only where the DNA matches it firmly. Only some rows state a clone size, as once, few, many or a class for expanded clones.

clone_size j_call v_call cdr3_length d_call cdr3_aa
NA TRBJ2-2 TRBV4-3 15 TRBD1 ASSPTTGGEDTGELF
NA TRBJ2-5 TRBV11-2 12 TRBD1 ASSGDRGRETQY
NA TRBJ2-7 TRBV27 13 NA ASSLAPVRRYEQY
once TRBJ2-7 TRBV7-9 13 TRBD2 ASSYASGSNYEQY
NA TRBJ1-1 TRBV2 11 NA ASSPDGNTEAF
NA TRBJ2-7 TRBV5-1 11 NA ASSLYGSYEQY
NA TRBJ2-2 TRBV28 14 NA ASSSDREAGSGELF
once TRBJ2-3 TRBV7-8 12 NA ASSLVSGTDTQY
NA TRBJ1-1 TRBV19 15 TRBD1 ASSLLGQGALNTEAF
NA TRBJ1-1 TRBV7-9 13 NA ASSWVRGGGTEAF
NA TRBJ2-7 TRBV10-1 12 TRBD2 ASPPLGGSYEQY
NA TRBJ2-7 TRBV4-3 14 TRBD1 ASSQVRTGVIYEQY
NA TRBJ2-3 TRBV4-1 14 TRBD2 ASSQLTSGSTDTQY
NA TRBJ1-5 TRBV13 11 NA ASSGGRDQPQH